The next 30 T cell receptor beta chains were all read from a single sample in a study of T cells after yellow fever vaccination. TCRdb analysed the 5' RACE reads with MiXCR anew, one entry per CDR3 protein. The table shows about 260,000 distinct CDR3 sequences, with approximately 12% occurring only once. This specimen consisted of CD4+ T cells sorted from PBMCs, obtained 45 days after the yellow fever booster vaccination. All receptors come from a man aged 25-45 years who received the YFV17D yellow fever vaccine.

This sequence joins TRBV5-1 and TRBJ2-4; D perhaps matches TRBD1 (6 bases). Germline CDR1 is SGHRS and CDR2 is YFSETQ. V was clipped by 0 bases and J by 6 bases, with 10 bases between them. The CDR3 sequence is 14 residues long. The DNA of the CDR3 is TGCGCCAGCAGCTTGGATGGACAGCGAAACATTCAGTACTTC. Amino acid sequence: CASSLDGQRNIQYF.

The table lists this clonotype with a few counts. This sequence joins TRBV30 and TRBJ2-7, with D maybe TRBD2 (5 bases). The germline gives CDR1 GTSNPN, CDR2 SVGIG (reference sequence). The CDR3 has 14 residues. With 0 bases removed from V and 7 bases from J, the gap between germline ends came to 16 bases. The CDR3 loop reads CAWSVGGPRGEQYF. DNA of the CDR3: TGTGCCTGGAGTGTAGGCGGGCCTCGAGGGGAGCAGTACTTC.

This chain uses TRBV7-9 with TRBJ2-3; D remains ambiguous. Trimming pared 3 bases from V and 5 bases from J, leaving 12 bases between. Germline-derived CDR1 and CDR2 are SEHNR and FQNEAQ (reference sequence). The CDR3 totals 14 residues. CDR3 nucleotides: TGTGCCAGCAGCTTGGTCGGCCGGCTAGATACGCAGTATTTT. As protein: CASSLVGRLDTQYF.

V usage is TRBV20-1 and J usage is TRBJ2-5; D unclear. V was cut by 5 bases and J by 5 bases, with 6 bases left in between. This CDR3 has 10 amino acids. CDR1 DFQATT and CDR2 SNEGSKA come from the germline V gene (reference sequence). The CDR3 bases are TGCAGTGCTCTTAGGGAGACCCAGTACTTC. Protein product: CSALRETQYF.

CDR3 DNA: TGTGCCAGCAGGTCCGGGACGACCAAAGCGCAGTATTTT. Translating gives CASRSGTTKAQYF. This chain joins TRBV3-1 and TRBJ2-3; either TRBD1 or TRBD2 may supply D (5 bases each). Between the trimmed V and J ends, which lost 6 bases and 10 bases, there was a span of 17 bases. There are 13 residues in the CDR3. Germline-derived CDR1 and CDR2 are LGHDT and YNNKEL (reference sequence).

This clonotype was counted a few times. This chain uses TRBV28 with TRBJ2-1; D may be TRBD2 (7 bases). The CDR3 runs 15 residues. CDR1 and CDR2 from the germline V gene are MDHEN and SYDVKM. Trimming removed 6 bases at V and 10 bases at J, with 22 bases between. CDR3 sequence (DNA): TGTGCCAGCAGAGGTGAGGGGGGGGGCCAATTCGAGCAGTTCTTC. This translates into CASRGEGGGQFEQFF.

The genes are TRBV5-1 and TRBJ2-2; weak D call: TRBD1 (5 bases). The V gene's germline CDR1 is SGHRS and CDR2 YFSETQ. The CDR3 loop spans 17 amino acids. Trimming cost V 4 bases and J 0 bases, with 16 bases left between them. The CDR3 loop is CASSRGHGLSNTGELFF. CDR3 sequence (DNA): TGCGCCAGCAGCCGAGGACATGGCCTGTCGAACACCGGGGAGCTGTTTTTT.

This sequence joins TRBV10-3 and TRBJ2-1, with TRBD2 as a possible D gene (6 bases). V lost 0 bases and J lost 0, with 12 bases in between. CDR1 and CDR2 from the germline V gene are ENHRY and SYGVKD. The CDR3 is made up of 17 amino acids. The CDR3 nucleotides are TGTGCCATCAGTGAGTCGGAAAGCGGGTTCTCCTACAATGAGCAGTTCTTC. The encoded protein is CAISESESGFSYNEQFF.

The chain employs TRBV11-2 and TRBJ2-5; 8 bases fit TRBD1. Per the germline V gene, CDR1 is SGHAT and CDR2 is FQNNGV. V dropped 1 base and J dropped 0; count of bases not matched to a gene: 10. The CDR3 is made up of 18 amino acids. The CDR3 loop reads CASSLGFRGPSDQETQYF. DNA for the CDR3: TGTGCCAGCAGCTTAGGTTTCAGGGGGCCCAGTGACCAAGAGACCCAGTACTTC. The full variable domain, in which reference TRBV11-2 and TRBJ2-5 provide the parts outside the CDR3, is EAGVAQSPRYKIIEKRQSVAFWCNPISGHATLYWYQQILGQGPKLLIQFQNNGVVDDSQLPKDRFSAERLKGVDSTLKIQPAKLEDSAVYLCASSLGFRGPSDQETQYFGPGTRLLVL.

The chain is built from TRBV5-1 and TRBJ2-7; tentatively, D is TRBD1 (6 bases). The CDR3 is 16 amino acids. The germline V and J ends were trimmed by 4 bases and 0 bases, with 17 bases remaining between them. Germline-derived CDR1 and CDR2 are SGHRS and YFSETQ. In nucleotides, the CDR3 is TGCGCCAGCAGCAGGGGGACCGCCGAAAGCTCCTACGAGCAGTACTTC. It encodes CASSRGTAESSYEQYF.

This clonotype was seen a handful of times. V gene TRBV30 combines with J gene TRBJ1-5, with D unclear. The ends were cut back, 0 bases at V and 11 bases at J, with 8 bases in the middle. This CDR3 region has 11 residues. CDR1 and CDR2 (germline): GTSNPN, SVGIG (reference sequence). The CDR3 loop reads CAWSVGGAQHF. In nucleotides, the CDR3 is TGTGCCTGGAGTGTGGGAGGAGCCCAGCATTTT.

J is TRBJ1-3 and V is TRBV5-1; 8 bases map to TRBD1. Trimming took 0 bases from V and 7 from J; bases not matched to a gene: 0. Germline V gene sequence: CDR1 SGHRS, CDR2 YFSETQ. The CDR3 runs 13 residues. The CDR3 is CASSLGQGNTIYF. CDR3 nucleotides: TGCGCCAGCAGCTTGGGACAGGGGAACACCATATATTTT.

In this sample, this clonotype turned up a few times. The rearrangement links TRBV6-1 to TRBJ1-5; no firm D call. CDR3 size: 13 residues. Trimming removed 10 bases from V and 4 bases from J, with 14 bases in between. Germline CDR1 is MNHNS and CDR2 is SASEGT. CDR3 DNA sequence: TGTGCCACCGAACCCTCCAGGAATCAGCCCCAGCATTTT. Translating it yields CATEPSRNQPQHF.

Regarding this clonotype: At one boundary the junction diverges from the germline segment, which might be a read error. This chain connects TRBV14 to TRBJ2-7; 8 bases match TRBD2. The CDR3 is 13 amino acids. Germline V gene lookup returns CDR1 SGHDN and CDR2 FVKESK. The CDR3 DNA follows: TGTGCCAGCAGCCAACAACCGGGACTAGAGGAAACCTTC. The encoded protein is CASSQQPGLEETF.

The gene calls are TRBV28 and TRBJ2-2; a weak D match, TRBD1 (6 bases). Trimming left V 6 bases short and J 5 bases short, with 19 bases between. Germline V gene data show CDR1 as MDHEN and CDR2 as SYDVKM. The CDR3 has 16 residues. The CDR3 spells CASSNGQPPRTGELFF. The DNA for the CDR3 is TGTGCCAGCAGCAACGGACAGCCCCCGCGGACCGGGGAGCTGTTTTTT. The variable domain in full, with the rest retrieved from reference TRBV28 and TRBJ2-2, is DVKVTQSSRYLVKRTGEKVFLECVQDMDHENMFWYRQDPGLGLRLIYFSYDVKMKEKGDIPEGYSVSREKKERFSLILESASTNQTSMYLCASSNGQPPRTGELFFGEGSRLTVL.

J is TRBJ2-3 and V is TRBV29-1; D may be TRBD1 (6 bases). The CDR3 extends over 14 amino acids. CDR1 is SQVTM and CDR2 is ANQGSEA in the germline V gene. Trimming shortened V by 5 bases and J by 0 bases, and 12 bases separated the two germline ends. CDR3 sequence (DNA): TGCAGCGTTTCTCAAGGGGGTAGCACAGATACGCAGTATTTT. As protein: CSVSQGGSTDTQYF.

This chain joins TRBV11-3 and TRBJ2-2; D unresolved. The CDR3 is made up of 15 amino acids. V lost 0 bases, J lost 0 bases, and 5 bases lay in between. Germline lookup yields CDR1 SGHNT and CDR2 YENEEA. The CDR3 spells CASSLETTNTGELFF. DNA of the CDR3: TGTGCCAGCAGCTTAGAGACAACGAACACCGGGGAGCTGTTTTTT.

A few counts support this clonotype. The V call is TRBV11-2, the J call TRBJ2-2, with TRBD1 matching over 8 bases. The CDR3 loop spans 16 amino acids. Unmatched junction bases numbered 6, after V lost 5 bases and J lost 1 base. Germline V gives CDR1 SGHAT, CDR2 FQNNGV. The CDR3 nucleotides are TGTGCCAGCAGCAAAACCGGGACAGGGAACACCGGGGAGCTGTTTTTT. This sequence encodes CASSKTGTGNTGELFF.

The V gene is TRBV7-9, the J gene TRBJ1-1; 10 bases map to TRBD1. In germline, CDR1 is SEHNR, CDR2 FQNEAQ (reference sequence). V gave up 2 bases and J gave up 4 bases; unmatched junction bases: 10. The CDR3 extends over 17 amino acids. DNA of the CDR3: TGTGCCAGCAGCTTAAGGGATACGCGGGACAGGGGCACTGAAGCTTTCTTT. This sequence encodes CASSLRDTRDRGTEAFF.

The chain has TRBV3-1 and TRBJ1-5; D unclear. CDR3 length: 15 residues. Per the germline V gene, CDR1 is LGHDT and CDR2 is YNNKEL (reference sequence). V was shortened by 0 bases and J by 1 base, with 7 bases between the two germline ends. CDR3 sequence reads: CASSQEPDSNQPQHF. In DNA form, the CDR3 reads TGTGCCAGCAGCCAAGAGCCAGACAGCAATCAGCCCCAGCATTTT.

The chain combines TRBV19 with TRBJ1-1; TRBD1 matches at 8 bases. Germline assignment: CDR1 LNHDA and CDR2 SQIVND (reference sequence). After removal of 4 bases from V and 6 bases from J, the junction contained 13 bases not matched to a gene. The CDR3 is made up of 16 amino acids. CDR3 protein: CASSNDRGVFGPEAFF. As DNA, the CDR3 is TGTGCCAGTAGTAACGACAGGGGCGTTTTTGGTCCTGAAGCTTTCTTT.

The chain couples TRBV5-1 to TRBJ2-1, with D perhaps TRBD2 (5 bases). Trimming stripped 1 base from V and 7 bases from J, with 12 bases between. This CDR3 region has 14 residues. Germline CDR1 reads SGHRS; CDR2 reads YFSETQ. The CDR3 here is CASSLRVGRNEQFF. The DNA for the CDR3 is TGCGCCAGCAGCTTGAGGGTGGGGAGAAATGAGCAGTTCTTC.

The chain uses TRBV7-2 and TRBJ2-1, with a tentative D call TRBD1 (6 bases). The length of the CDR3 is 14 residues. The germline V gene encodes CDR1 SGHTA and CDR2 FQGNSA. V was pared by 2 bases and J by 7 bases, with 12 bases between. CDR3 residues: CASSLYGTNNEQFF. The DNA for the CDR3 is TGTGCCAGCAGCTTATACGGGACAAATAATGAGCAGTTCTTC.

This clonotype was detected a few times. The J gene is TRBJ2-1, the V gene TRBV5-1; D is unresolved. Germline loops: CDR1 SGHRS, CDR2 YFSETQ. V shed 0 bases and J shed 0 bases, with 10 bases lying between them. The CDR3 runs to 16 residues. The DNA of the CDR3 is TGCGCCAGCAGCTTGGCCGCGGCCAGCTCCTACAATGAGCAGTTCTTC. Translating it yields CASSLAAASSYNEQFF.

The genes are TRBV7-8 and TRBJ2-1; D possibly matches TRBD1 or TRBD2 (5 bases each). The CDR3 covers 14 residues. The V gene lost 1 base and the J gene lost 15 bases, with 19 bases spanning the gap. Germline values: CDR1 SGHVS, CDR2 FQNEAQ. CDR3 coding DNA: TGTGCCAGCAGCTTAGGAATCCGGGACCTAGTGTGGTTCTTC. Amino acid sequence: CASSLGIRDLVWFF.

CDR3 sequence (DNA): TGTGCCAGCAGTTCAGTGGAGCGGGGAGTGGACTACGAGCAGTACTTC. The encoded protein is CASSSVERGVDYEQYF. The rearrangement uses TRBV6-2 or TRBV6-3 and TRBJ2-7; TRBD2 matches 7 bases. Germline values: CDR1 MNHEY, CDR2 SVGEGT. J lost 3 bases, V lost 4 bases, and 12 bases had no gene match. The CDR3 is 16 residues long.

V gene TRBV6-5 combines with J gene TRBJ2-1, with TRBD2 matching over 9 bases. The V gene end was trimmed by 0 bases and the J gene end by 8 bases; junction bases not matched to a gene: 5. Germline V gene lookup returns CDR1 MNHEY and CDR2 SVGAGI. CDR3 length equals 15 residues. CDR3 bases: TGTGCCAGCAGTTACTCTGGACTAGCGACGGATGAGCAGTTCTTC. Translated: CASSYSGLATDEQFF.

The J gene is TRBJ1-2, the V gene TRBV15, with 11 bases identical to TRBD1. Germline CDR1 reads LNHNV; CDR2 reads YYDKDF (reference sequence). V shed 0 bases and J 5 bases; nucleotides not matched to a gene: 2. The CDR3 totals 15 residues. CDR3 amino acids: CATSRDRDRGYGYTF. The CDR3 DNA sequence: TGTGCCACCAGCAGAGATCGGGACAGGGGGTATGGCTACACCTTC. Supplemented by reference TRBV15 and TRBJ1-2, the full variable domain reads DAMVIQNPRYQVTQFGKPVTLSCSQTLNHNVMYWYQQKSSQAPKLLFHYYDKDFNNEADTPDNFQSRRPNTSFCFLDIRSPGLGDTAMYLCATSRDRDRGYGYTFGSGTRLTVV.

There are a few counts of this clonotype. V and J are TRBV18 and TRBJ1-4; D perhaps matches TRBD1 (5 bases). The CDR3 consists of 17 residues. V lost 2 bases and J 3 bases, leaving 16 bases between the germline ends. Germline V CDR1 and CDR2: KGHSH, LQKENI. The CDR3: CASSPTGRGSSNEKLFF. CDR3 coding DNA: TGTGCCAGCTCACCAACCGGACGGGGGTCTTCTAATGAAAAACTGTTTTTT.

This clonotype was seen a handful of times. The chain couples TRBV5-1 to TRBJ2-5, with 8 bases matching TRBD2. J was trimmed by 3 bases and V by 2 bases; bases with no gene match: 0. There are 13 residues in the CDR3. Germline V CDR1 and CDR2: SGHRS, YFSETQ. The CDR3 coding sequence is TGCGCCAGCAGCTTTAGCGGGAAAGAGACCCAGTACTTC. Translated: CASSFSGKETQYF.